These 2 T cell receptor beta chains were sequenced from one sample in a study of PD-L1 blockade in urothelial cancer. As for time point: pretreatment peripheral blood. Libraries were prepared by immunoSEQ multiplex PCR; TCRdb keeps only in-frame clonotypes and omits some of them. Of about 74,000 clones listed, 90% are singletons. The sample consisted of PBMCs, taken around atezolizumab (anti-PD-L1) treatment. Receptors were obtained from a man in his 70s with urothelial cancer.

This sequence joins TRBV9 and TRBJ1-5; the D gene is possibly TRBD1 (5 bases). CDR3 length: 15 residues. Per germline, CDR1 SGDLS and CDR2 YYNGEE. The V gene lost 3 bases and the J gene lost 0 bases, with 10 bases spanning the gap. Here the CDR3 DNA reads TGTGCCAGCAGCGCTGGGGGGGATAGCAATCAGCCCCAGCATTTT. Amino acid sequence: CASSAGGDSNQPQHF.

The chain uses TRBV9 and TRBJ2-1, with TRBD2 matching 11 bases. Germline values: CDR1 SGDLS, CDR2 YYNGEE. The length of the CDR3 is 15 residues. V gave up 2 bases and J gave up 3 bases; unmatched junction bases: 1. CDR3 nucleotides: TGTGCCAGCAGCGTCCTAGCGGGAGGCTACAATGAGCAGTTCTTC. Protein sequence: CASSVLAGGYNEQFF.